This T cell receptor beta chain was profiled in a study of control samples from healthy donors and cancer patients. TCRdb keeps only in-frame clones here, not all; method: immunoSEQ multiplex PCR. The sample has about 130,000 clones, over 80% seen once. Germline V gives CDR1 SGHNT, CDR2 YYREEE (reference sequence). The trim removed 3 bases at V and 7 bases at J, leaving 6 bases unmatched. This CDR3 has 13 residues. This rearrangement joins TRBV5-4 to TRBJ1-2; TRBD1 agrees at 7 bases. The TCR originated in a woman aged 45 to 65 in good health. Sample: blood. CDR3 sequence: CASSSDRASGYTF. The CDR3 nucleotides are TGTGCCAGCAGCTCTGACAGGGCCTCTGGCTACACCTTC.